This T cell receptor beta chain was observed in a study of T-cell reconstitution after alpha-beta-depleted transplantation in children (dated by TCRdb to about 2016). Regarding the research as a whole: The study quantitatively tracked T-cell immune reconstitution after TCRalphabeta/CD19-depleted allogeneic hematopoietic cell transplantation in children using TCR repertoire profiling.

This clonotype has more than one count but fewer than ten. The clone's antigen remains unknown. No base quality values were provided; no much bigger clone lies one nucleotide off. The CDR3 runs 15 amino acids, cysteine and phenylalanine included. Here the CDR3 DNA is all that survives: 45 bases in frame from base 1. V lost 9 bases and J lost 10 bases; the stretch between them is 27 bases long. From the germline V gene, CDR1 is MNHNS and CDR2 is SASEGT. Receptors were amplified or captured by PCR. The run used an Illumina HiSeq 2500. To normalize quantification of the TCRbeta repertoire, the TCR libraries were built with molecular barcoding that relied on unique molecular identifiers. In TCRdb, the public reads were trimmed at Q25 with fastp and aligned with MiXCR, with productive beta chains retained. Entries are consolidated by CDR3 protein sequence, retaining the most common genes and DNA. The sample table records approximately 350,000 distinct CDR3 sequences; roughly 15% of these occur just once. Approximately 4.2% of the sample belongs to the ten largest clones.

The receptor's source is a human donor who donated a stem cell graft to a child with Fanconi anemia. The rearranged chain carries TRBV6-1 and TRBJ1-2; no D segment can be confidently identified. The material sequenced was PBMCs, taken from the stem cell graft. The nucleotide sequence reads TGTGCCAGTTCAGACCTGTACGACGCTGGGTCGCTCTACACCTTC. Translated, this gives CASSDLYDAGSLYTF.